The rows below give T cell receptor beta chains drawn from one sample of a study of blood T cell repertoires in COVID-19. The method was immunoSEQ multiplex PCR; TCRdb's version includes in-frame clones alone and lacks a portion of them. The sample lists nearly 25,000 clones, about 86% occurring once. Source material: peripheral blood. All receptors derive from a man between 70 and 80 years old with acute or convalescent COVID-19. CDR3s include the opening cysteine and the closing phenylalanine or tryptophan. The D gene is left open where the match is weak. Not every row has a clone size; where given, it reads once, few, many or a size class.

clone_size,v_call,j_call,d_call,cdr3_aa,cdr3_nt
NA,TRBV30,TRBJ1-2,NA,CAWSPGAGYGYTF,TGTGCCTGGAGCCCAGGGGCTGGCTATGGCTACACCTTC
NA,TRBV19,TRBJ2-6,NA,CASSALAGANVLTF,TGTGCCAGTAGTGCACTTGCTGGGGCCAACGTCCTGACTTTC
NA,TRBV5-1,TRBJ2-2,NA,CASSFRVSGGELFF,TGCGCCAGCAGCTTCAGGGTCTCCGGCGGGGAGCTGTTTTTT
NA,TRBV6-4,TRBJ1-2,NA,CASSDRAGGDYGYTF,TGTGCCAGCAGTGACCGAGCGGGCGGAGACTATGGCTACACCTTC
NA,TRBV19,TRBJ1-5,TRBD1,CASSDRVLQPQHF,TGTGCCAGTTCGGACAGGGTTTTGCAGCCCCAGCATTTT
few,TRBV10-3,TRBJ1-6,NA,CAISESPRDKYNSPLHF,TGTGCCATCAGTGAGTCGCCCCGGGACAAATATAATTCACCCCTCCACTTT
NA,TRBV27,TRBJ1-4,NA,CASKNRNEKLFF,TGTGCCAGCAAGAACCGGAATGAAAAACTGTTTTTT
NA,TRBV7-8,TRBJ2-3,TRBD2,CASSLVVAGGVSTDTQYF,TGTGCCAGCAGCTTAGTTGTGGCGGGGGGGGTTAGCACAGATACGCAGTATTTT
NA,TRBV7-8,TRBJ2-7,NA,CASSFGELVTGEQYF,TGTGCCAGCAGCTTCGGGGAATTAGTTACGGGGGAGCAGTACTTC
NA,TRBV2,TRBJ1-2,NA,CASRAGVGGYTF,TGTGCCAGCAGGGCAGGGGTTGGAGGCTACACCTTC
NA,TRBV7-9,TRBJ2-7,TRBD2,CASSRTSGSSYEQYF,TGTGCCAGCAGCAGGACTAGCGGGAGCTCCTACGAGCAGTACTTC
NA,TRBV7-9,TRBJ2-1,TRBD2,CASSGLAGLQFF,TGTGCCAGCAGCGGACTAGCGGGTCTGCAGTTCTTC
NA,TRBV9,TRBJ1-2,NA,CASSPGGGPYGYTF,TGTGCCAGCTCCCCCGGGGGGGGGCCCTATGGCTACACCTTC
NA,TRBV19,TRBJ1-4,NA,CASSIAPGKGKLFF,TGTGCCAGTAGTATAGCCCCAGGGAAGGGAAAACTGTTTTTT
NA,TRBV24-1,TRBJ2-2,NA,CATGGQNTGELFF,TGTGCCACCGGGGGACAGAACACCGGGGAGCTGTTTTTT
NA,TRBV6-5,TRBJ2-1,NA,CASSYKGINEQFF,TGTGCCAGCAGTTACAAGGGGATAAATGAGCAGTTCTTC
NA,TRBV7-9,TRBJ1-4,TRBD1,CASSSRQGTEKLFF,TGTGCCAGCAGCTCAAGACAGGGAACGGAAAAACTGTTTTTT
NA,TRBV14,TRBJ2-1,NA,CASSQARRNEQFF,TGTGCCAGCAGCCAAGCTAGGAGGAATGAGCAGTTCTTC
NA,TRBV15,TRBJ2-5,TRBD1,CATSRDRKETQYF,TGTGCCACCAGCCGGGACAGAAAAGAGACCCAGTACTTC
few,TRBV5-1,TRBJ2-2,TRBD2,CASSLVRTGTSGRGTGELFF,TGCGCCAGCAGCTTGGTCAGGACCGGGACTAGCGGGAGAGGAACCGGGGAGCTGTTTTTT
NA,TRBV10-3,TRBJ2-7,TRBD1,CAITRPGQGDYEQYF,TGTGCCATCACCAGACCGGGACAGGGGGACTACGAGCAGTACTTC
NA,TRBV30,TRBJ2-2,NA,CAWGLGGQNTGELFF,TGTGCCTGGGGACTCGGGGGGCAGAACACCGGGGAGCTGTTTTTT
NA,TRBV4-3,TRBJ2-7,TRBD1,CASSHRRTGSSYEQYF,TGCGCCAGCAGCCATCGACGGACAGGGAGCTCCTACGAGCAGTACTTC
NA,TRBV27,TRBJ1-2,TRBD1,CASRQGIDGYTF,TGTGCCAGCAGACAGGGGATCGATGGCTACACCTTC
NA,TRBV3-1/TRBV3-2,TRBJ1-5,TRBD1,CASSQAGTGGNQPQHF,TGTGCCAGCAGCCAGGCCGGGACAGGGGGCAATCAGCCCCAGCATTTT
NA,TRBV5-5,TRBJ1-4,NA,CASSLQINNEKLFF,TGTGCCAGCAGCTTACAGATAAATAATGAAAAACTGTTTTTT